Each of the 2 T cell receptor beta chains below was sequenced from the same sample in a study of blood T cell repertoires in COVID-19. Assay used: immunoSEQ multiplex PCR; TCRdb lists only in-frame clones, some missing. The table records 49,000 or so clones, approximately 85% of them present only once. Source material: peripheral blood. The receptors stem from a woman older than 75 with COVID-19, enrolled during active disease.

CDR3 coding DNA: TGTGCCATCAGTCCTCCGGGACAGGGAAGCGGCTACACCTTC. It is translated as CAISPPGQGSGYTF. This chain connects TRBV10-3 to TRBJ1-2; 9 bases map to TRBD1. CDR1 is ENHRY and CDR2 is SYGVKD in the germline V gene. With V trimmed by 5 bases and J by 8 bases, 9 bases remained unmatched. The length of the CDR3 is 14 residues.

The rearrangement links TRBV12-5 to TRBJ2-2; no clear D gene. CDR3 size: 8 residues. From germline, CDR1 is LGHNT and CDR2 FRNRAP. Trimming took 9 bases from V and 13 from J, leaving 6 bases between them. The CDR3 DNA reads TGTGCTAGGGCCTGGCTGTTTTTT. It codes for CARAWLFF.